This T cell receptor beta chain was profiled in a study of cytomegalovirus exposure and HLA in healthy donors. PCR amplification relied on 60 Vbeta primers (plus 13 Jbeta primers). The protocol was immunoSEQ multiplex PCR, while the TCRdb copy is restricted to in-frame clones and leaves out a portion. The sample gives 150,000 to 200,000 clones, approximately 81% of which show up once; 0.38% is in the top ten. On this clone: Its antigen is still unknown. The sample has other DNA sequences that encode this CDR3 too.

Overall study findings and caveats: Association with HLA alleles at 0.05 false discovery rate was found for around 17,000 TCR beta sequences in a later analysis.

This CDR3 contains 16 residues. The V segment lost 1 base and the J segment 0 bases; nucleotides outside the gene matches: 2. The germline V gene has CDR1 MGHRA and CDR2 YSYEKL. The chain uses TRBV4-1 and TRBJ2-1; 8 bases fit TRBD2. The clonotype was recovered from a boy aged 2 to 10 in good health and CMV-seronegative. Sequenced material: PBMCs. CDR3 in amino acids: CASSQVLAGSYNEQFF. The CDR3 region has the DNA TGCGCCAGCAGCCAAGTGCTAGCGGGCTCCTACAATGAGCAGTTCTTC.